A single TCR beta chain is shown here with its context. This specimen belongs to a study of T cell changes during pregnancy in multiple sclerosis. Per the germline V gene, CDR1 is SEHNR and CDR2 is FQNEAQ (reference sequence). With V trimmed by 5 bases and J by 6 bases, 4 bases remained unmatched. The CDR3 runs 13 residues. TCRdb's copy holds only in-frame clones and misses some; the assay was immunoSEQ multiplex PCR. This table holds around 96,000 clones, almost 95% found once. This clonotype originated in a female donor with multiple sclerosis, enrolled in a pregnancy study. The V and J genes are TRBV7-9 and TRBJ1-3; 7 bases agree with TRBD1. Here the sequenced sample was peripheral blood, taken in the third trimester of pregnancy. The CDR3 loop reads CASSPGGVNTIYF. The CDR3 nucleotides are TGTGCCAGCAGCCCAGGGGGAGTAAACACCATATATTTT.